Below are 16 T cell receptor beta chains sequenced from a single sample in a study of blood T cell repertoires in COVID-19. Generated by immunoSEQ multiplex PCR, the TCRdb table keeps only in-frame clones and is missing some. The repertoire holds 120,000 to 150,000 clones, about 87% seen once, with less than 0.95% in the top ten. Sample: peripheral blood. These receptors originate from a woman between 50 and 59 years old with acute or convalescent COVID-19.

The chain has TRBV7-3 and TRBJ2-4, with D hard to call. Germline assignment: CDR1 SGHTA and CDR2 FQGTGA. This CDR3 region has 13 residues. The V end lost 5 bases, the J end lost 5 bases, and 10 bases lay between the germline ends. The CDR3 loop reads CASSVRHENIQYF. In nucleotides, the CDR3 is TGTGCCAGCAGCGTAAGACACGAAAACATTCAGTACTTC.

This clone has more than one count but fewer than ten. The chain combines TRBV10-3 with TRBJ1-6, with 10 positions matching TRBD1. The CDR3 is made up of 16 amino acids. V was clipped by 3 bases and J by 10 bases; unmatched bases: 9. Germline V lookup: CDR1 ENHRY, CDR2 SYGVKD. The CDR3 sequence: CAISEEGGQGYSPLHF. The CDR3 bases are TGTGCCATCAGTGAAGAGGGGGGACAGGGGTACTCACCCCTCCACTTT.

The J gene is TRBJ2-5, the V gene TRBV19; 7 positions match TRBD2. The V and J ends lost 6 bases and 4 bases, in that order; junction bases with no gene match: 5. Per the germline V gene, CDR1 is LNHDA and CDR2 is SQIVND (reference sequence). The CDR3 consists of 13 residues. The CDR3 DNA reads TGTGCCAGTAGCCGTCGACTAGCAGAGACCCAGTACTTC. This gives the protein CASSRRLAETQYF.

The CDR3 DNA sequence: TGTGCCAGCAGCTTGGGGACAGGGAACACCGGGGAGCTGTTTTTT. Amino acid sequence: CASSLGTGNTGELFF. The genes are TRBV5-4 and TRBJ2-2, with 7 bases that match TRBD1. The junction had 0 bases not matched to a gene; V was cut back by 0 bases and J by 1 base. The CDR3 is 15 amino acids. The germline V gene has CDR1 SGHNT and CDR2 YYREEE (reference sequence).

The chain uses TRBV10-2 and TRBJ1-1; D is ambiguous. Between the trimmed V and J ends, which lost 2 bases and 9 bases, there was a span of 10 bases. Germline CDR1 is WSHSY and CDR2 is SAAADI. There are 12 residues in the CDR3. The CDR3 region has the DNA TGCGCCAGCAGTGAGGCACATATGCAAGCTTTCTTT. This codes for CASSEAHMQAFF.

V usage is TRBV21-1 and J usage is TRBJ2-3; the table gives TRBD2 as D, unverified against the DNA. TRBV21-1 is reported as a pseudogene. This CDR3 comprises 15 residues. The chain's CDR3 is CASSKAEGSTDTQYF. The CDR3 region has the DNA TGTGCCAGCAGCAAAGCGGAGGGCAGCACAGATACGCAGTATTTT.

This rearrangement joins TRBV7-8 to TRBJ2-5; TRBD1 matches at 8 bases. V lost 5 bases to trimming and J lost 5 bases; unmatched junction nucleotides: 13. The CDR3 consists of 16 residues. CDR1 is SGHVS and CDR2 is FQNEAQ in the germline V gene. The CDR3 nucleotides are TGTGCCAGCAGCCCCTCGACAGGGGAAGTCGGGGAGACCCAGTACTTC. As protein: CASSPSTGEVGETQYF.

The sample holds one count of this clone. V gene TRBV19 combines with J gene TRBJ2-7; D uncertain. Trimming shortened V by 2 bases and J by 5 bases, and 13 bases separated the two germline ends. The germline V gene encodes CDR1 LNHDA and CDR2 SQIVND (reference sequence). This CDR3 has 14 residues. In DNA form, the CDR3 reads TGTGCCAGTAGTATAAATTTTCGGTCAAACGAGCAGTACTTC. This codes for CASSINFRSNEQYF.

The chain employs TRBV5-1 and TRBJ2-3; 8 bases map to TRBD1. Germline V gene data show CDR1 as SGHRS and CDR2 as YFSETQ. V lost 7 bases, J lost 0 bases, and 16 bases stayed unmatched. The CDR3 contains 18 residues. The CDR3 sequence: CASVSAGGLTSSTDTQYF. As DNA, the CDR3 is TGCGCCAGCGTCTCGGCAGGGGGCCTAACCTCTAGCACAGATACGCAGTATTTT.

V is TRBV5-4 and J is TRBJ2-1, with D unclear. This CDR3 is 16 amino acids long. The germline V and J ends were trimmed by 0 bases and 0 bases, with 10 bases remaining between them. CDR1 and CDR2 from the germline V gene are SGHNT and YYREEE (reference sequence). DNA for the CDR3: TGTGCCAGCAGCTTGGGAGCGCCAAGCTCCTACAATGAGCAGTTCTTC. Amino acids: CASSLGAPSSYNEQFF.

This chain connects TRBV9 to TRBJ2-1; D remains ambiguous. V dropped 0 bases and J dropped 6 bases, with 4 bases sitting between them. The CDR3 extends over 12 amino acids. Germline V gene data show CDR1 as SGDLS and CDR2 as YYNGEE. The CDR3 spells CASSVARNEQFF. The CDR3 DNA sequence: TGTGCCAGCAGCGTAGCTCGCAATGAGCAGTTCTTC.

The rearrangement links TRBV11-2 to TRBJ1-3; D is possibly TRBD1 (6 bases). This CDR3 comprises 16 residues. Germline CDR1 SGHAT, CDR2 FQNNGV. Trimming pared 7 bases from V and 4 bases from J, leaving 20 bases between. CDR3 DNA: TGTGCCAGCACCTCTGTAGCCAGGGGCGTGGGAAACACCATATATTTT. It translates to CASTSVARGVGNTIYF.

The genes are TRBV29-1 and TRBJ2-2, with 8 positions matching TRBD1. V shed 7 bases and J 5 bases; nucleotides not matched to a gene: 9. CDR1 is SQVTM, CDR2 ANQGSEA, per germline. The CDR3 length is 14 residues. Here the CDR3 DNA reads TGCAGCGCCATTGGGACAGGAGTGACCGGGGAGCTGTTTTTT. Protein: CSAIGTGVTGELFF.

The genes are TRBV30 and TRBJ2-3; 10 bases line up with TRBD2. Per the germline V gene, CDR1 is GTSNPN and CDR2 is SVGIG (reference sequence). CDR3 length: 19 residues. The J segment lost 3 bases and the V segment lost 4 bases, leaving 19 bases of the junction unmatched. CDR3 region: CAWNPGSTLIAGGTDTQYF. CDR3 in DNA: TGTGCCTGGAACCCTGGCAGTACCTTGATAGCGGGAGGAACAGATACGCAGTATTTT.

The chain employs TRBV29-1 and TRBJ2-3; no clear D. V was shortened by 1 base and J by 0 bases, with 11 bases between the two germline ends. CDR1 is SQVTM and CDR2 is ANQGSEA in the germline V gene. The CDR3 runs to 15 residues. The CDR3 sequence: CSVEGISSSTDTQYF. The CDR3 DNA is TGCAGCGTTGAAGGAATTAGCTCTAGCACAGATACGCAGTATTTT.

CDR3 coding DNA: TGTGCCAGCAGCTTACTCGGACACTTTGGTCCCACTGAAGCTTTCTTT. Its translation: CASSLLGHFGPTEAFF. The chain has TRBV7-3 and TRBJ1-1; weak D call: TRBD1 (5 bases). This CDR3 region has 16 residues. The V and J ends lost 2 bases and 4 bases respectively, with 17 bases between them. CDR1 is SGHTA and CDR2 is FQGTGA in the germline V gene.